Listed below are T cell receptor beta chains from one sample, sequenced in a study of T cell repertoires in cytomegalovirus infection. TCRdb fed the reads into MiXCR, producing one record per CDR3 protein. This table has under 200,000 distinct CDR3 sequences, about a tenth appearing once. What was sequenced was PBMCs. These receptor sequences come from a human donor in good health (CMV status not recorded). Some clones in this sample may be carry-over from other donors' samples. Both conserved end residues are part of each CDR3. A D gene is named only where the DNA matches it firmly. Clone sizes are given selectively: once, few, many, or a class where the clone is expanded.

d_gene	abundance	v_gene	j_gene	CDR3nt	CDR3aa
TRBD1	few	TRBV28	TRBJ2-5	TGTGCCAGCAGTAGGGACAGGGATGAGACCCAGTACTTC	CASSRDRDETQYF
.	many	TRBV6-2/TRBV6-3	TRBJ2-1	TGTGCCAGCAGTTATCTAGCGACTACCTACAATGAGCAGTTCTTC	CASSYLATTYNEQFF
.	many	TRBV7-2	TRBJ1-1	TGTGCCAGCAGCTTAACTGTAAAGGATGCATGGAACACTGAAGCTTTCTTT	CASSLTVKDAWNTEAFF
.	many	TRBV7-2	TRBJ1-1	TGTGCCAGCAGCTTTGTCGGGAAGAACACTGAAGCTTTCTTT	CASSFVGKNTEAFF
TRBD2	many	TRBV7-2	TRBJ2-7	TGTGCCAGCAGCTTAGGAGCGGGAGCGGAAGAGCAGTACTTC	CASSLGAGAEEQYF
TRBD1	few	TRBV15	TRBJ1-4	TGTGCCACCAGCGGTCTAATGAGGACAGGTGGGGAAAAACTGTTTTTT	CATSGLMRTGGEKLFF
.	many	TRBV6-6	TRBJ2-1	TGTGCCAGCAGTTCCACCACAGGGTCCCATGAGCAGTTCTTC	CASSSTTGSHEQFF
TRBD1	many	TRBV7-2	TRBJ2-4	TGTGCCAGCAGCTTAGCGGGCAGGGGGAACATTCAGTACTTC	CASSLAGRGNIQYF
.	.	TRBV24-1	TRBJ2-7	TGTGCCACCAGTGATTTCAGGGCCGGAGCATACGAGCAGTACTTC	CATSDFRAGAYEQYF
.	many	TRBV7-2	TRBJ1-2	TGTGCCAGCAGCTTAGTACGGGGGCCTAACTATGGCTACACCTTC	CASSLVRGPNYGYTF
.	many	TRBV7-8	TRBJ1-5	TGTGCCAGCAGCGACCGAAGACGGGGTAGCGGCCAGCCCCAGCATTTT	CASSDRRRGSGQPQHF
.	.	TRBV20-1	TRBJ2-3	TGCAGTGCTAGCGCTCTACCGGATAGGCAGACCCCCCCCCTCTTCACGCAGTATTTT	CSASALPDRQTPPLFTQYF
.	few	TRBV6-5	TRBJ2-3	TGTGCCAGCAGTCCACCAGGGGGGGTGGGCACAGATACGCAGTATTTT	CASSPPGGVGTDTQYF
.	many	TRBV18	TRBJ1-4	TGTGCCAGCTCACCCCAAAAAGGGACCGCCACCGGCGAGAAACTGTTTTTT	CASSPQKGTATGEKLFF
TRBD2	few	TRBV9	TRBJ2-1	TGTGCCAGCAGCGCCCTCAGCTTACTAGCGGGGGGTGAGCAGTTCTTC	CASSALSLLAGGEQFF
.	many	TRBV6-1	TRBJ1-1	TGTGCCAGCAGTGCGTTTCCCTACGCGGGGGCAACGACCACTGAAGCTTTCTTT	CASSAFPYAGATTTEAFF
TRBD2	many	TRBV7-2	TRBJ2-3	TGTGCCAGCAGCTTAGTCCGGGGGGCGGGGGGGCGTGGAGATACGCAGTATTTT	CASSLVRGAGGRGDTQYF
TRBD1	few	TRBV29-1	TRBJ1-1	TGCAGCGTTGAAGGATTTTCAGGGGGCAGAATGGCTGAAGCTTTCTTT	CSVEGFSGGRMAEAFF
TRBD1	many	TRBV29-1	TRBJ1-1	TGCAGCGTTGCAGGACAGGGGTGGGGAGGAACTGAAGCTTTCTTT	CSVAGQGWGGTEAFF
TRBD1	few	TRBV2	TRBJ1-2	TGTGCCAGCAGCAGACAGGGGACGCAGGATGGCTACACCTTC	CASSRQGTQDGYTF